These 2 T cell receptor beta chains were sequenced from one sample in a study of vaccination effects on CD4 cells after COVID-19. These receptors are not linked to any known antigen. Repertoires were generated with immunoSEQ multiplex PCR, while TCRdb's copy carries only in-frame clones and drops some. The sample yields about 45,000 clones, roughly 80% seen once. When around nine days of culture had elapsed, CD4+ T cells were isolated. The sample consisted of CD4+ T cells from PBMCs cultured without peptide, taken before COVID-19 vaccination. These receptors all stem from a human donor who had a prior SARS-CoV-2 infection.

The DNA for the CDR3 is TGTGCCAGCTCACCCGCGGGGGTTTTGAACACTGAAGCTTTCTTT. Translated, it gives CASSPAGVLNTEAFF. J is TRBJ1-1 and V is TRBV18, with D possibly matching TRBD1 (5 bases). The germline V and J ends were trimmed by 3 bases and 0 bases, with 11 bases remaining between them. This CDR3 spans 15 amino acids. CDR1 is KGHSH and CDR2 is LQKENI in the germline V gene.

The DNA of the CDR3 is TGTGCCAGCAGTTACTCGGCAGGTCCGTACGAGCAGTACTTC. It encodes CASSYSAGPYEQYF. The gene calls are TRBV6-2 or TRBV6-3 and TRBJ2-7; D not certain. The CDR3 contains 14 residues. Between the trimmed V and J ends, which lost 0 bases and 4 bases, there was a span of 10 bases. CDR1 MNHEY and CDR2 SVGEGT come from the germline V gene.